This TCR beta chain derives from a study of cytomegalovirus exposure and HLA in healthy donors. Across the whole study: Membership in the Caucasian-associated ancestry cluster was found for about 80% of 350 to 450 genotyped donors. Study findings and constraints: Testing in vitro showed three CMV-associated chains specific for CMV antigens.

Trimming stripped 3 bases from V and 3 bases from J, with 15 bases between. Germline V gene data show CDR1 as SGHRS and CDR2 as YFSETQ. This CDR3 has 15 residues. Regarding this clone: Its antigen is not known.

PCR primers comprised 60 Vbeta and 13 Jbeta primers. The data were produced by immunoSEQ multiplex PCR, yet TCRdb's version contains in-frame clones alone and is incomplete. The sample lists approximately 190,000 clones, about 89% seen once, with over 1% in the top ten. The sample consisted of PBMCs. This receptor was identified in a man aged 25 to 40 in good health and CMV-seronegative. The chain recombines TRBV5-1 with TRBJ1-1; a possible D gene is TRBD1 (5 bases). CDR3 loop: CASSSRFGGDTEAFF. CDR3 coding DNA: TGCGCCAGCAGCTCTAGGTTCGGGGGGGACACTGAAGCTTTCTTT. Complete variable domain (other parts from reference TRBV5-1 and TRBJ1-1): KAGVTQTPRYLIKTRGQQVTLSCSPISGHRSVSWYQQTPGQGLQFLFEYFSETQRNKGNFPGRFSGRQFSNSRSEMNVSTLELGDSALYLCASSSRFGGDTEAFFGQGTRLTVV.